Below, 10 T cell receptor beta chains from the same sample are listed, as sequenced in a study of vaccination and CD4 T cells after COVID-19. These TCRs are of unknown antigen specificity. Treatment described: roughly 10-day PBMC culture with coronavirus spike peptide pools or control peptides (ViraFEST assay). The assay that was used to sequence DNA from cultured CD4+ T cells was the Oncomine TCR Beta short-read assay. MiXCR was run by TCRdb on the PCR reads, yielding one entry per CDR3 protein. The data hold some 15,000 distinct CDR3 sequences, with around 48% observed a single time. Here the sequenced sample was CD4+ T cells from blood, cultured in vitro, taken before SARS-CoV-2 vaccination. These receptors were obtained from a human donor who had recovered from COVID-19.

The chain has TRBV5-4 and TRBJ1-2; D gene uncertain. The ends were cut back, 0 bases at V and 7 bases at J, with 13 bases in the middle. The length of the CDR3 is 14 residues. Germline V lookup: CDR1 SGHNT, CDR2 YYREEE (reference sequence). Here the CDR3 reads CASSLAWRESGYTF. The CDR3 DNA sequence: TGTGCCAGCAGCTTGGCATGGCGGGAATCTGGCTACACCTTC.

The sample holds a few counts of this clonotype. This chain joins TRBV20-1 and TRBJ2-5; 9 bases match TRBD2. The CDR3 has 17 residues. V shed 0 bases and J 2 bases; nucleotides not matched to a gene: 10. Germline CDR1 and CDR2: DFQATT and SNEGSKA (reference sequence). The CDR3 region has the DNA TGCAGTGCTAGAGATCCAGCTAGCGGGGCGAAACAAGAGACCCAGTACTTC. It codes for CSARDPASGAKQETQYF.

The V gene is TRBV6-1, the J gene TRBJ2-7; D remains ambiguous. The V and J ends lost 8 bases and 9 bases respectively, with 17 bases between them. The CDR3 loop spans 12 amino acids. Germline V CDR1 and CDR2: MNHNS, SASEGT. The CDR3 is CASVGSSSVQYF. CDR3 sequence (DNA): TGTGCCAGCGTGGGCAGCTCGTCTGTGCAGTACTTC.

The CDR3 loop reads CASSPRPFMNTEAFF. CDR3 in DNA: TGTGCCAGCAGTCCTAGACCGTTCATGAACACTGAAGCTTTCTTT. The rearrangement links TRBV7-3 to TRBJ1-1; D gene ambiguous. The ends were cut back, 6 bases at V and 0 bases at J, with 14 bases in the middle. This CDR3 region has 15 residues. Germline V gene data show CDR1 as SGHTA and CDR2 as FQGTGA.

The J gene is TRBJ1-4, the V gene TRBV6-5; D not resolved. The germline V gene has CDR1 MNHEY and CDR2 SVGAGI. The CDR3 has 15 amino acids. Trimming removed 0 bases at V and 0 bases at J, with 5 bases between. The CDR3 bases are TGTGCCAGCAGTTACTCGGGGACAACTAATGAAAAACTGTTTTTT. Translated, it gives CASSYSGTTNEKLFF.

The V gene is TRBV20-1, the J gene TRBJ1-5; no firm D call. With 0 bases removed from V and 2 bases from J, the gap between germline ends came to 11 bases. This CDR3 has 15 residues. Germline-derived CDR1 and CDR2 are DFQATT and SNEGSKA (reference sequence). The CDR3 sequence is CSARDLARRNQPQHF. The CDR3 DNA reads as TGCAGTGCTAGAGATCTTGCACGGCGCAATCAGCCCCAGCATTTT.

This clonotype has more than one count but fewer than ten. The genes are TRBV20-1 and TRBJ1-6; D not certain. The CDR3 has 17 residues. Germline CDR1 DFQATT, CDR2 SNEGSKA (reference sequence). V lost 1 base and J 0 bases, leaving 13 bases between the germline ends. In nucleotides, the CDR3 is TGCAGTGCTAGAGTGGGTATTGTGGGCTCCTATAATTCACCCCTCCACTTT. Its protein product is CSARVGIVGSYNSPLHF.

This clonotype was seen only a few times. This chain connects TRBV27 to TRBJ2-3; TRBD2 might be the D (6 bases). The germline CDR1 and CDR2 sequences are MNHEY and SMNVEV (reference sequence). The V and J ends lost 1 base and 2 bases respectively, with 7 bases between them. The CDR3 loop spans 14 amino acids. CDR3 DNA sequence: TGTGCCAGCAGTTTATGGGGGGACACAGATACGCAGTATTTT. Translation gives CASSLWGDTDTQYF.

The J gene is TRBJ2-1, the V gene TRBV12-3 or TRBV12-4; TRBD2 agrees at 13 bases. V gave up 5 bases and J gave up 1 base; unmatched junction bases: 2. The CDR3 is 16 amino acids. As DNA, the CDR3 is TGTGCCAGCAGTCCGACTAGCGGGAGGTCCTACAATGAGCAGTTCTTC. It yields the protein CASSPTSGRSYNEQFF.

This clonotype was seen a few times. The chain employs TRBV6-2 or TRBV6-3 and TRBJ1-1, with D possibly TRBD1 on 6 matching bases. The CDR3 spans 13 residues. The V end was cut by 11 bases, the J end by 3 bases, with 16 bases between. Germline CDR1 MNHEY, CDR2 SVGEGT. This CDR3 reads CAGRTVLDTEAFF. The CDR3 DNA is TGTGCCGGGAGGACAGTACTAGACACTGAAGCTTTCTTT.